This T cell receptor (beta chain) was sequenced in a study of shared clonotypes between healthy human individuals. Study at large: Every donor yielded three CD4 naive, three CD4 memory, two CD8 naive and one CD8 memory plate.

Recent acute infections and vaccinations were absent in the healthy HIV-negative adult donors. To note about this clone: Its antigen is still unknown.

Study results and caveats: Shared clonotypes across all four donors exceeded non-shared ones in generation probability.

Authors' data handling: Filtering of immunoSEQ junctional sequences could not match full-length read filtering. Generated by immunoSEQ multiplex PCR, the TCRdb table keeps only in-frame clones and is missing some. V and J calls and clone size follow that table, whereas D and trimming were derived from the DNA. The repertoire consists of fewer than 1.8 million clones, with roughly 98.5% occurring once and the leading ten covering about 0.35%. The V and J ends lost 2 bases and 5 bases, in that order; junction bases with no gene match: 5. Germline CDR1 reads SGHRS; CDR2 reads YFSETQ. This CDR3 is 14 amino acids long.

The receptor comes from a man aged 25-45 years in good health. V and J are TRBV5-1 and TRBJ2-5; 8 bases fit TRBD2. The sequencing sample was made of naive CD4+ T cells sorted from blood. The subset: CD45RA+ positively selected. This CDR3 is CASSFGTSRETQYF. The CDR3 nucleotides are TGCGCCAGCAGCTTTGGGACTAGTAGGGAGACCCAGTACTTC. The full variable domain, in which reference TRBV5-1 and TRBJ2-5 provide the parts outside the CDR3, is KAGVTQTPRYLIKTRGQQVTLSCSPISGHRSVSWYQQTPGQGLQFLFEYFSETQRNKGNFPGRFSGRQFSNSRSEMNVSTLELGDSALYLCASSFGTSRETQYFGPGTRLLVL.